The next 13 T cell receptor beta chains were all read from a single sample in a study of blood T cell repertoires in COVID-19. Some clones are missing from TCRdb's copy, which holds only in-frame ones; the method was immunoSEQ multiplex PCR. The sample has 150,000 to 200,000 clones, less than 85% seen once. The sequenced sample consisted of PBMCs or T cells enriched from blood (not recorded which). The receptors here all came from a middle-aged man who had recovered from COVID-19.

The chain combines TRBV10-3 with TRBJ1-6; D is unclear. V lost 3 bases, J lost 10 bases, and 10 bases lay in between. Germline V gene sequence: CDR1 ENHRY, CDR2 SYGVKD. CDR3 size: 13 residues. CDR3 in DNA: TGTGCCATCAGTGAAGAGGCCTACTCACCCCTCCACTTT. Translated: CAISEEAYSPLHF.

The rearrangement links TRBV4-2 to TRBJ2-2; possible D gene TRBD1, 6 bases. Germline CDR1 is LGHNA and CDR2 is YNFKEQ. V dropped 0 bases and J dropped 4 bases, with 12 bases sitting between them. The CDR3 loop spans 16 amino acids. The CDR3 DNA reads as TGTGCCAGCAGCCAAGATCCGGGCAGGGGCACCGGGGAGCTGTTTTTT. Its protein is CASSQDPGRGTGELFF.

This clone came up a few times. The J gene is TRBJ1-1, the V gene TRBV5-8, with D possibly TRBD1 on 5 matching bases. Trimming stripped 6 bases from V and 8 bases from J, with 20 bases between. There are 14 residues in the CDR3. Germline V gene data show CDR1 as SGHTS and CDR2 as YDEGEE. Here the CDR3 DNA reads TGTGCCAGCACGCTATGGCAGGGTCGAACCGAAGCTTTCTTT. Translation: CASTLWQGRTEAFF.

The chain joins TRBV7-9 to TRBJ2-1; D is possibly TRBD2 (6 bases). This CDR3 is built from 16 residues. The ends were cut back, 3 bases at V and 10 bases at J, with 22 bases in the middle. Looked up from germline, CDR1 is SEHNR and CDR2 is FQNEAQ (reference sequence). CDR3 in amino acids: CASSFLGGSNVAEQFF. The CDR3 DNA reads TGTGCCAGCAGCTTCCTTGGGGGGTCAAACGTAGCAGAGCAGTTCTTC. Together with reference TRBV7-9 and TRBJ2-1, the CDR3 gives the full variable domain: DTGVSQNPRHKITKRGQNVTFRCDPISEHNRLYWYRQTLGQGPEFLTYFQNEAQLEKSRLLSDRFSAERPKGSFSTLEIQRTEQGDSAMYLCASSFLGGSNVAEQFFGPGTRLTVL.

This rearrangement joins TRBV28 to TRBJ1-1; 9 bases match TRBD1. The length of the CDR3 is 16 residues. The trim removed 6 bases at V and 1 base at J, leaving 9 bases unmatched. The germline V gene has CDR1 MDHEN and CDR2 SYDVKM. As DNA, the CDR3 is TGTGCCAGCAGCCCTTACAGGGGGCGGGGGAACACTGAAGCTTTCTTT. Encoded protein: CASSPYRGRGNTEAFF. The variable domain in full, with the rest retrieved from reference TRBV28 and TRBJ1-1, is DVKVTQSSRYLVKRTGEKVFLECVQDMDHENMFWYRQDPGLGLRLIYFSYDVKMKEKGDIPEGYSVSREKKERFSLILESASTNQTSMYLCASSPYRGRGNTEAFFGQGTRLTVV.

The rearrangement uses TRBV7-3 and TRBJ2-2; the match to TRBD1 covers 12 bases. The CDR3 is made up of 16 amino acids. With V trimmed by 5 bases and J by 4 bases, 5 bases remained unmatched. Looked up from germline, CDR1 is SGHTA and CDR2 is FQGTGA. The CDR3: CASSRGQGAGTGELFF. DNA for the CDR3: TGTGCCAGCAGCCGGGGACAGGGGGCGGGCACCGGGGAGCTGTTTTTT.

V and J are TRBV10-2 and TRBJ1-2; D gene ambiguous. This CDR3 is 16 amino acids long. Deletions cut 1 base from V and 5 bases from J, with 17 bases between. In germline, CDR1 is WSHSY, CDR2 SAAADI. CDR3 residues: CASSELEGSGLYGYTF. CDR3 DNA sequence: TGCGCCAGCAGTGAGTTGGAGGGCTCGGGTCTTTATGGCTACACCTTC.

This chain joins TRBV11-2 and TRBJ1-5; D not certain. Per the germline V gene, CDR1 is SGHAT and CDR2 is FQNNGV. Trimming shortened V by 3 bases and J by 3 bases, and 6 bases separated the two germline ends. The CDR3 runs 13 residues. CDR3 sequence reads: CASSFAYNQPQHF. In DNA, the CDR3 is TGTGCCAGCAGCTTCGCGTACAATCAGCCCCAGCATTTT.

The chain carries TRBV4-2 and TRBJ2-5; possibly TRBD1 for D (5 bases). V was trimmed by 5 bases and J by 9 bases, leaving 16 bases between them. Germline V gene data show CDR1 as LGHNA and CDR2 as YNFKEQ. CDR3 size: 13 residues. CDR3 sequence (DNA): TGTGCCAGCAGCGATACAGGTCAAGGGGCCCAGTACTTC. This encodes CASSDTGQGAQYF.

The rearrangement links TRBV30 to TRBJ1-1; perhaps TRBD1 as D (5 bases). The CDR3 has 13 amino acids. Germline CDR1 is GTSNPN and CDR2 is SVGIG (reference sequence). V lost 2 bases, J lost 4 bases, and 11 bases lay in between. The CDR3 DNA follows: TGTGCCTGGAGTTTTTCGGGGGGCACTGAAGCTTTCTTT. Amino acid sequence: CAWSFSGGTEAFF.

The V call is TRBV3-1 (or the pseudogene TRBV3-2), the J call TRBJ1-2, with D possibly TRBD1 on 5 matching bases. V was pared by 3 bases and J by 7 bases, with 15 bases between. The CDR3 totals 14 residues. CDR1 is LGHDT and CDR2 is YNNKEL in the germline V gene (reference sequence). In DNA form, the CDR3 reads TGTGCCAGCAGCCAGGCGGGACTAGCGGGTGGCTACACCTTC. Its protein product is CASSQAGLAGGYTF.

J is TRBJ2-2 and V is TRBV5-4; the D gene is possibly TRBD1 (6 bases). The germline CDR1 and CDR2 sequences are SGHNT and YYREEE (reference sequence). The CDR3 contains 13 residues. V lost 6 bases and J 7 bases, leaving 13 bases between the germline ends. The CDR3 here is CASTWGRGGELFF. Here the CDR3 DNA reads TGTGCCAGCACTTGGGGGCGAGGCGGGGAGCTGTTTTTT. Together with reference TRBV5-4 and TRBJ2-2, the CDR3 gives the full variable domain: ETGVTQSPTHLIKTRGQQVTLRCSSQSGHNTVSWYQQALGQGPQFIFQYYREEENGRGNFPPRFSGLQFPNYSSELNVNALELDDSALYLCASTWGRGGELFFGEGSRLTVL.

The chain is built from TRBV12-3 or TRBV12-4 and TRBJ2-7; D might be TRBD2 (6 bases). This CDR3 is 11 amino acids long. Trimming stripped 8 bases from V and 6 bases from J, with 11 bases between. The chain's CDR3 is CASRSRGEQYF. The CDR3 DNA sequence: TGTGCCAGCCGATCGCGGGGCGAGCAGTACTTC.